The 6 T cell receptor beta chains below all came from one sample that was sequenced in a study of T cell responses to AZD1222 COVID-19 vaccine. Method: immunoSEQ multiplex PCR; TCRdb's copy keeps in-frame clones and lacks some. There are over 90,000 clones in the sample; 84% occur only once, and about 18% lies in the top ten. The sample in question was peripheral blood, obtained on day 0 of AZD1222 vaccination. These TCRs come from an adult in good health.

The chain has TRBV10-3 and TRBJ1-4, with a tentative D call TRBD1 (5 bases). Germline V gene sequence: CDR1 ENHRY, CDR2 SYGVKD. Trimming left V 0 bases short and J 7 bases short, with 12 bases between. This CDR3 is built from 15 residues. CDR3 sequence reads: CAISESTGSSEKLFF. CDR3 bases: TGTGCCATCAGTGAGTCTACAGGTAGTTCTGAAAAACTGTTTTTT.

The chain joins TRBV12-2 to TRBJ1-2. TRBV12-2 is listed as a pseudogene. This CDR3 is 15 amino acids long. The CDR3 DNA reads as TGTGCAAGTCGCACGCGGACCACAAAGAGCTATGGCTACACCTTC. Its protein product is CASRTRTTKSYGYTF.

This chain joins TRBV14 and TRBJ2-1; either TRBD1 or TRBD2 may supply D (6 bases each). The V gene's germline CDR1 is SGHDN and CDR2 FVKESK. Trimming took off 4 bases at V and 6 bases at J, with 19 bases between the two ends. The CDR3 sequence is 16 residues long. The CDR3 protein is CASSLLEGGQLNEQFF. The CDR3 DNA sequence: TGTGCCAGCAGCCTCCTAGAAGGGGGGCAACTCAATGAGCAGTTCTTC. The full variable domain, rest sourced from reference TRBV14 and TRBJ2-1, is EAGVTQFPSHSVIEKGQTVTLRCDPISGHDNLYWYRRVMGKEIKFLLHFVKESKQDESGMPNNRFLAERTGGTYSTLKVQPAELEDSGVYFCASSLLEGGQLNEQFFGPGTRLTVL.

The chain couples TRBV5-4 to TRBJ2-3, with D possibly called TRBD1 or TRBD2 (10 bases each). The CDR3 covers 19 residues. V was cut by 4 bases and J by 4 bases, with 28 bases left in between. The germline V gene has CDR1 SGHNT and CDR2 YYREEE (reference sequence). CDR3 coding DNA: TGTGCCAGCAGCGGAGGGCGACAGGGGGCTAGCGGGAGCGCAGATACGCAGTATTTT. Its protein product is CASSGGRQGASGSADTQYF.

Written as DNA, the CDR3 is TGTGCCAGTAGTACTAGACAGGGGTGGAATTCACCCCTCCACTTT. It yields the protein CASSTRQGWNSPLHF. This chain uses TRBV19 with TRBJ1-6; 8 nucleotides align to TRBD1. V shed 4 bases, J shed 7 bases, and the junction held 6 bases outside the gene matches. This CDR3 spans 15 amino acids. CDR1 LNHDA and CDR2 SQIVND come from the germline V gene (reference sequence).

The chain combines TRBV5-4 with TRBJ2-1; unclear D gene. The CDR3 has 16 residues. V lost 0 bases and J lost 9, with 19 bases in between. CDR1 and CDR2 (germline): SGHNT, YYREEE (reference sequence). The CDR3 protein is CASSLASQIRSGEQFF. CDR3 coding DNA: TGTGCCAGCAGCTTGGCCTCCCAGATACGGTCGGGTGAGCAGTTCTTC. The full variable domain, rest sourced from reference TRBV5-4 and TRBJ2-1, is ETGVTQSPTHLIKTRGQQVTLRCSSQSGHNTVSWYQQALGQGPQFIFQYYREEENGRGNFPPRFSGLQFPNYSSELNVNALELDDSALYLCASSLASQIRSGEQFFGPGTRLTVL.